The 28 T cell receptor beta chains reported below all come from one sample, sequenced in a study of cytomegalovirus exposure and HLA in healthy donors. 13 Jbeta primers and 60 Vbeta primers were used for the PCR. Sequenced by immunoSEQ multiplex PCR; TCRdb stores in-frame clones only, minus some. Of about 150,000 clones listed, 60% to 85% are singletons. Sequences were obtained from PBMCs. These receptors all stem from a female donor in good health and CMV-seropositive.

The chain has TRBV20-1 and TRBJ2-3; unclear D gene. The CDR3 totals 11 residues. Trimming stripped 1 base from V and 3 bases from J, with 2 bases between. The V gene's germline CDR1 is DFQATT and CDR2 SNEGSKA (reference sequence). In nucleotides, the CDR3 is TGCAGTGCTAGAGTAACAGATACGCAGTATTTT. Its translation is CSARVTDTQYF.

The chain combines TRBV2 with TRBJ1-2; 10 bases fit TRBD1. Unmatched junction bases numbered 8, after V lost 1 base and J lost 0 bases. Germline CDR1 is SNHLY and CDR2 is FYNNEI. The CDR3 consists of 18 residues. The chain's CDR3 is CASSEGTGGYLANYGYTF. The CDR3 nucleotides are TGTGCCAGCAGTGAAGGGACAGGGGGGTATTTAGCTAACTATGGCTACACCTTC.

This clone occurred a few times. The chain couples TRBV5-4 to TRBJ1-1; D is uncertain. V was pared by 0 bases and J by 2 bases, with 5 bases between. Germline V gene data show CDR1 as SGHNT and CDR2 as YYREEE (reference sequence). CDR3 length: 13 residues. CDR3 nucleotide sequence: TGTGCCAGCAGCTTGGAGCAAAACACTGAAGCTTTCTTT. As protein: CASSLEQNTEAFF.

The DNA of the CDR3 is TGTGCCAGCTCACTAAGGGGACAGGGGCCAGAGACCCAGTACTTC. Protein: CASSLRGQGPETQYF. J is TRBJ2-5 and V is TRBV18; 10 nucleotides align to TRBD1. J lost 4 bases, V lost 4 bases, and 6 bases had no gene match. This CDR3 contains 15 residues. Germline V lookup: CDR1 KGHSH, CDR2 LQKENI. The variable domain in full, with the rest retrieved from reference TRBV18 and TRBJ2-5, is NAGVMQNPRHLVRRRGQEARLRCSPMKGHSHVYWYRQLPEEGLKFMVYLQKENIIDESGMPKERFSAEFPKEGPSILRIQQVVRGDSAAYFCASSLRGQGPETQYFGPGTRLLVL.

The chain uses TRBV5-4 and TRBJ2-7; perhaps TRBD1 as D (6 bases). V dropped 4 bases and J dropped 2 bases, with 16 bases sitting between them. The germline V gene has CDR1 SGHNT and CDR2 YYREEE (reference sequence). The CDR3 spans 15 residues. In DNA, the CDR3 is TGTGCCAGCAGCCCGCGAACAGGGTCGACCTACGAGCAGTACTTC. Amino acid sequence: CASSPRTGSTYEQYF.

This chain joins TRBV5-1 and TRBJ2-7; maybe TRBD1 (5 bases). V lost 3 bases to trimming and J lost 1 base, with 11 bases between them. The germline V gene encodes CDR1 SGHRS and CDR2 YFSETQ. This CDR3 has 14 residues. The CDR3, as DNA: TGCGCCAGCAGCTCCCGACAGAGATCCTACGAGCAGTACTTC. It encodes CASSSRQRSYEQYF.

CDR3: CSVPRTSRGTQYF. CDR3 coding DNA: TGCAGCGTACCTCGGACGAGCCGGGGGACCCAGTACTTC. The rearrangement joins TRBV29-1 to TRBJ2-5; D is possibly TRBD2 (5 bases). Trimming removed 6 bases from V and 7 bases from J, with 18 bases in between. Germline V gene data show CDR1 as SQVTM and CDR2 as ANQGSEA. The CDR3 runs to 13 residues.

V and J are TRBV7-3 and TRBJ2-5, with D maybe TRBD2 (5 bases). Trimming left V 1 base short and J 5 bases short, with 17 bases between. Germline values: CDR1 SGHTA, CDR2 FQGTGA. There are 16 residues in the CDR3. CDR3 protein: CASSLRASGTGETQYF. In nucleotides, the CDR3 is TGTGCCAGCAGCTTAAGGGCCAGCGGAACCGGGGAGACCCAGTACTTC.

The gene calls are TRBV11-2 and TRBJ2-2, with 9 bases matching TRBD2. The germline CDR1 and CDR2 sequences are SGHAT and FQNNGV. The CDR3 has 15 amino acids. Trimming at V came to 3 bases and at J to 6 bases, leaving 5 bases not matched to a gene. The CDR3 bases are TGTGCCAGCAGCTTCCTGTTAGCGGGAGCCGGGGAGCTGTTTTTT. Its protein is CASSFLLAGAGELFF. Drawing the rest from reference TRBV11-2 and TRBJ2-2, the complete variable domain is EAGVAQSPRYKIIEKRQSVAFWCNPISGHATLYWYQQILGQGPKLLIQFQNNGVVDDSQLPKDRFSAERLKGVDSTLKIQPAKLEDSAVYLCASSFLLAGAGELFFGEGSRLTVL.

Here the CDR3 reads CASGEDRGQPQHF. The CDR3 region has the DNA TGTGCCAGCGGGGAAGACAGGGGTCAGCCCCAGCATTTT. This rearrangement joins TRBV6-1 to TRBJ1-5, with 8 bases lining up with TRBD1. The junction had 6 bases not matched to a gene; V was cut back by 8 bases and J by 6 bases. There are 13 residues in the CDR3. Germline-derived CDR1 and CDR2 are MNHNS and SASEGT.

The chain recombines TRBV9 with TRBJ2-2, with 7 bases aligning to TRBD2. The ends lost 4 bases at V and 0 bases at J; junction bases unmatched: 3. Germline CDR1 SGDLS, CDR2 YYNGEE. The CDR3 has 15 amino acids. CDR3 in amino acids: CASSLSGANTGELFF. The CDR3 bases are TGTGCCAGCAGCTTAAGCGGGGCGAACACCGGGGAGCTGTTTTTT.

V is TRBV7-2 and J is TRBJ2-7; D is possibly TRBD2 (5 bases). Trimming shortened V by 2 bases and J by 12 bases, and 14 bases separated the two germline ends. Germline-derived CDR1 and CDR2 are SGHTA and FQGNSA. CDR3 size: 12 residues. CDR3 in DNA: TGTGCCAGCAGCTTACGTATTGGGAGACTGTACTTC. Protein: CASSLRIGRLYF.

The chain recombines TRBV27 with TRBJ1-6; 7 nucleotides agree with TRBD1. CDR3 length: 13 residues. The V gene's germline CDR1 is MNHEY and CDR2 SMNVEV (reference sequence). J lost 9 bases, V lost 6 bases, and 5 bases had no gene match. The CDR3 spells CASSTTGFSPLHF. In DNA, the CDR3 is TGTGCCAGCAGCACGACAGGGTTTTCACCCCTCCACTTT.

The chain uses TRBV2 and TRBJ1-1, with no clear D. Germline V CDR1 and CDR2: SNHLY, FYNNEI. With 0 bases removed from V and 8 bases from J, the gap between germline ends came to 10 bases. This CDR3 region has 13 residues. The DNA of the CDR3 is TGTGCCAGCAGTGAAGCCTTACAGCCGGAAGCTTTCTTT. It codes for CASSEALQPEAFF.

V usage is TRBV7-2 and J usage is TRBJ2-7; a possible D gene is TRBD2 (6 bases). The germline V gene has CDR1 SGHTA and CDR2 FQGNSA. This CDR3 has 15 amino acids. V was shortened by 4 bases and J by 7 bases, with 20 bases between the two germline ends. The CDR3 DNA follows: TGTGCCAGCAGCTCCCCGGGACTTTCTCCACGAGAGCAGTACTTC. Protein: CASSSPGLSPREQYF. Full variable domain (remainder filled in from reference TRBV7-2 and TRBJ2-7): GAGVSQSPSNKVTEKGKDVELRCDPISGHTALYWYRQSLGQGLEFLIYFQGNSAPDKSGLPSDRFSAERTGGSVSTLTIQRTQQEDSAVYLCASSSPGLSPREQYFGPGTRLTVT.

The chain employs TRBV5-6 and TRBJ2-2; 7 nucleotides line up with TRBD2. The CDR3 is 16 amino acids. CDR1 and CDR2 (germline): SGHDT, YYEEEE. V gave up 4 bases and J gave up 0 bases; unmatched junction bases: 6. The CDR3 nucleotides are TGTGCCAGCAGCATGTGGGGGACTACGAACACCGGGGAGCTGTTTTTT. Protein: CASSMWGTTNTGELFF.

There are a few counts of this clone. The V and J genes are TRBV2 and TRBJ1-2, with D uncertain. Trimming cost V 6 bases and J 6 bases, with 14 bases left between them. From germline, CDR1 is SNHLY and CDR2 FYNNEI. The CDR3 sequence is 13 residues long. CDR3 bases: TGTGCCAGCAGAGTAGCACAGAGGGATGGCTACACCTTC. The encoded protein is CASRVAQRDGYTF.

The chain uses TRBV6-5 and TRBJ2-1, with 9 bases fitting TRBD1. Per the germline V gene, CDR1 is MNHEY and CDR2 is SVGAGI. Trimming at V came to 4 bases and at J to 10 bases, leaving 5 bases not matched to a gene. CDR3 length equals 13 residues. This CDR3 reads CASSSGTGNEQFF. In DNA, the CDR3 is TGTGCCAGCAGTTCCGGGACAGGGAACGAGCAGTTCTTC.

This chain connects TRBV5-4 to TRBJ2-2; possibly TRBD2 for D (6 bases). CDR1 is SGHNT, CDR2 YYREEE, per germline (reference sequence). CDR3 length: 16 residues. The V end was cut by 4 bases, the J end by 1 base, with 14 bases between. CDR3 amino acids: CASSPTGGWNTGELFF. The CDR3 bases are TGTGCCAGCAGCCCGACCGGGGGATGGAACACCGGGGAGCTGTTTTTT.

This chain connects TRBV27 to TRBJ2-7, with 12 bases identical to TRBD2. This CDR3 has 15 residues. V was clipped by 3 bases and J by 7 bases; unmatched bases: 7. Germline V CDR1 and CDR2: MNHEY, SMNVEV (reference sequence). CDR3 protein: CASSFQGLAGYEQYF. CDR3 in DNA: TGTGCCAGCAGTTTCCAAGGACTAGCGGGATATGAGCAGTACTTC.

V and J are TRBV19 and TRBJ2-2, with 10 bases identical to TRBD2. This CDR3 spans 16 amino acids. The V gene end was trimmed by 2 bases and the J gene end by 7 bases; junction bases not matched to a gene: 7. The germline V gene has CDR1 LNHDA and CDR2 SQIVND (reference sequence). The CDR3 DNA sequence: TGTGCCAGTAGTATAAAGGCTAGCGGGAGACACGGGGAGCTGTTTTTT. It encodes CASSIKASGRHGELFF. Complete variable domain (other parts from reference TRBV19 and TRBJ2-2): DGGITQSPKYLFRKEGQNVTLSCEQNLNHDAMYWYRQDPGQGLRLIYYSQIVNDFQKGDIAEGYSVSREKKESFPLTVTSAQKNPTAFYLCASSIKASGRHGELFFGEGSRLTVL.

In regard to this clone: Other DNA sequences in this specimen translate into the identical CDR3. CDR3 sequence: CASSPGQGNTEAFF. CDR3 bases: TGTGCCAGCTCACCGGGACAGGGCAACACTGAAGCTTTCTTT. V gene TRBV18 combines with J gene TRBJ1-1; 9 nucleotides align to TRBD1. V gave up 3 bases and J gave up 2 bases; unmatched junction bases: 1. Germline V lookup: CDR1 KGHSH, CDR2 LQKENI. The CDR3 loop spans 14 amino acids. The whole variable domain, remainder taken from reference TRBV18 and TRBJ1-1, is NAGVMQNPRHLVRRRGQEARLRCSPMKGHSHVYWYRQLPEEGLKFMVYLQKENIIDESGMPKERFSAEFPKEGPSILRIQQVVRGDSAAYFCASSPGQGNTEAFFGQGTRLTVV.

In this sample, this clone turned up once. This chain uses TRBV5-1 with TRBJ2-1; a possible D gene is TRBD1 (5 bases). The CDR3 runs to 13 residues. The V end lost 5 bases, the J end lost 15 bases, and 21 bases lay between the germline ends. Germline-derived CDR1 and CDR2 are SGHRS and YFSETQ. Here the CDR3 DNA reads TGCGCCAGCAGTTTTGATTATCGGACACTACGGTTCTTC. Its translation: CASSFDYRTLRFF. Using reference TRBV5-1 and TRBJ2-1 for the parts outside the CDR3, the full variable domain is KAGVTQTPRYLIKTRGQQVTLSCSPISGHRSVSWYQQTPGQGLQFLFEYFSETQRNKGNFPGRFSGRQFSNSRSEMNVSTLELGDSALYLCASSFDYRTLRFFGPGTRLTVL.

This clone was recorded a few times. The identical CDR3 is also encoded by other nucleotide sequences in the sample. The chain carries TRBV19 and TRBJ2-1, with 9 bases aligning to TRBD2. The trim removed 3 bases at V and 1 base at J, leaving 1 base unmatched. Germline CDR1 is LNHDA and CDR2 is SQIVND (reference sequence). This CDR3 contains 15 residues. This chain's CDR3 is CASSISGGSYNEQFF. Here the CDR3 DNA reads TGTGCCAGTAGTATTAGCGGGGGATCCTACAATGAGCAGTTCTTC.

The chain uses TRBV19 and TRBJ1-4; 7 bases fit TRBD1. CDR1 LNHDA and CDR2 SQIVND come from the germline V gene (reference sequence). The CDR3 contains 16 residues. The J segment lost 7 bases and the V segment lost 5 bases, leaving 13 bases of the junction unmatched. The CDR3 sequence is CASSPREGAQGEKLFF. The CDR3 DNA reads TGTGCCAGTAGTCCCCGGGAGGGGGCACAAGGTGAAAAACTGTTTTTT.

The CDR3 DNA follows: TGTGCCAGCTCACGCGACAGGGGTGATGGCTACACCTTC. The encoded protein is CASSRDRGDGYTF. The V gene is TRBV18, the J gene TRBJ1-2; 8 bases fit TRBD1. Per germline, CDR1 KGHSH and CDR2 LQKENI. Trimming took 4 bases from V and 6 from J; bases not matched to a gene: 4. This CDR3 is built from 13 residues.

The J gene is TRBJ2-1, the V gene TRBV7-9; a possible D gene is TRBD2 (6 bases). Germline loops: CDR1 SEHNR, CDR2 FQNEAQ (reference sequence). Trimming shortened V by 5 bases and J by 2 bases, and 13 bases separated the two germline ends. CDR3 size: 15 residues. The DNA for the CDR3 is TGTGCCAGCAGCCCTAGCGCGGATCCCTACAATGAGCAGTTCTTC. It translates to CASSPSADPYNEQFF.

The V and J genes are TRBV7-8 and TRBJ2-7; weak D call: TRBD2 (5 bases). The V gene lost 1 base and the J gene lost 0 bases, with 7 bases spanning the gap. The CDR3 is made up of 14 amino acids. Germline-derived CDR1 and CDR2 are SGHVS and FQNEAQ. Here the CDR3 reads CASSLVGSSYEQYF. The CDR3 DNA sequence: TGTGCCAGCAGCTTAGTTGGGAGCTCCTACGAGCAGTACTTC.